This T cell receptor beta chain was documented in a study of blood T cell repertoires in COVID-19. The CDR3 sequence is 16 residues long. The repertoire was sequenced with immunoSEQ multiplex PCR; TCRdb's copy has only in-frame clones and lacks some. Of under 250,000 clones listed, approximately 80% were seen once; the top ten hold roughly 1.9%. The TCR comes from a man aged 30 to 39 who had recovered from COVID-19. Sequencing was done on a sample of peripheral blood. The chain couples TRBV21-1 to TRBJ1-4; no check of the table's D call, TRBD1, against the DNA was made. TRBV21-1 is recorded as a pseudogene. The CDR3 DNA reads TGTGCCAGCAGCAAAGATCGACGACAGGGGCATGAAAAACTGTTTTTT. Residues: CASSKDRRQGHEKLFF.